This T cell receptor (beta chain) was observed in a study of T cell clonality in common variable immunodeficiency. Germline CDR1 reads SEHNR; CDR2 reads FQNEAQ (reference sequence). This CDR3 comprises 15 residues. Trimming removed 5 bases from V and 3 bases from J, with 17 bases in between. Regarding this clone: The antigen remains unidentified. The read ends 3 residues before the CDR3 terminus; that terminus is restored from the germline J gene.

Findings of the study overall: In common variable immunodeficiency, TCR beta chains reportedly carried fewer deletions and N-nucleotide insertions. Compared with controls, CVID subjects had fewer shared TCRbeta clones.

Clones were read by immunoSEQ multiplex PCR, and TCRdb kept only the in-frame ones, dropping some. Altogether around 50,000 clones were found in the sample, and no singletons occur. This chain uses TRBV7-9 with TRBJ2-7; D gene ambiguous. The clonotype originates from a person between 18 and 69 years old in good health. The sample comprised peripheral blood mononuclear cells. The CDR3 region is CASSPISSVNYEQYF. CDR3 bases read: TGTGCCAGCAGCCCGATATCCAGTGTCAACTACGAG.